This passage covers 7 T cell receptor beta chains from one sample sequenced in a study of blood T cell repertoires in COVID-19 (dated by TCRdb to the early 2020s). The receptor library was made with the immunoSEQ multiplex PCR assay. Entries here come from immuneACCESS through TCRdb and include only in-frame sequences with V and J called. Some clones fail to appear in such tables; in the studies checked, an unresolved V gene covers under half of the shortfall, and the cause of the remainder is unknown. Recorded for this sample are about 210,000 clones; 90% to 95% of them occurred a single time. The ten largest clonotypes hold more than 0.95% of the sample. Material for sequencing was peripheral blood. These TCRs come from a man younger than 40 with acute or convalescent COVID-19.

The genes are TRBV5-1 and TRBJ1-6, with 7 bases lining up with TRBD1. The J segment lost 7 bases and the V segment lost 4 bases, leaving 8 bases of the junction unmatched. The CDR3 totals 15 residues. The V gene's germline CDR1 is SGHRS and CDR2 YFSETQ. CDR3 region: CASSDSTGNNSPLHF. CDR3 in DNA: TGCGCCAGCAGCGACTCGACAGGGAACAATTCACCCCTCCACTTT.

The gene calls are TRBV6-5 and TRBJ1-1; D not certain. V was trimmed by 2 bases and J by 8 bases, leaving 15 bases between them. Per the germline V gene, CDR1 is MNHEY and CDR2 is SVGAGI. This CDR3 contains 14 residues. CDR3 sequence reads: CASSYRAGRGEAFF. CDR3 coding DNA: TGTGCCAGCAGTTACAGAGCGGGGAGAGGGGAAGCTTTCTTT.

The rearrangement links TRBV11-2 to TRBJ2-3, with D perhaps matching TRBD2 (6 bases). Germline V lookup: CDR1 SGHAT, CDR2 FQNNGV. The CDR3 spans 16 residues. Trimming left V 0 bases short and J 0 bases short, with 10 bases between. CDR3 loop: CASSLDTGVSTDTQYF. The CDR3 region has the DNA TGTGCCAGCAGCTTAGACACGGGAGTCAGCACAGATACGCAGTATTTT.

The chain uses TRBV27 and TRBJ1-2, with a tentative D call TRBD1 (6 bases). The length of the CDR3 is 14 residues. The germline V gene encodes CDR1 MNHEY and CDR2 SMNVEV (reference sequence). The germline V and J ends were trimmed by 3 bases and 5 bases, with 13 bases remaining between them. CDR3 sequence: CASSFLGQPYGYTF. Here the CDR3 DNA reads TGTGCCAGCAGTTTCCTAGGACAGCCTTATGGCTACACCTTC.

This rearrangement joins TRBV5-1 to TRBJ2-7; TRBD2 matches at 7 bases. This CDR3 comprises 14 residues. Germline V gene lookup returns CDR1 SGHRS and CDR2 YFSETQ. J lost 4 bases, V lost 7 bases, and 11 bases had no gene match. CDR3 sequence: CASQPPGLPYEQYF. The CDR3 nucleotides read TGCGCCAGCCAACCCCCGGGACTACCATACGAGCAGTACTTC.

The chain carries TRBV19 and TRBJ2-2; the match to TRBD2 covers 8 bases. Trimming removed 7 bases from V and 5 bases from J; junction bases left unmatched: 15. Germline CDR1 is LNHDA and CDR2 is SQIVND (reference sequence). This CDR3 spans 17 amino acids. In DNA form, the CDR3 reads TGTGCCAGTACCCCGCCGTGGGGTTCTAGCGGGACCGGGGAGCTGTTTTTT. This translates into CASTPPWGSSGTGELFF.

This chain joins TRBV19 and TRBJ2-3, with 12 nucleotides matching TRBD2. This CDR3 is 17 amino acids long. CDR1 and CDR2 from the germline V gene are LNHDA and SQIVND (reference sequence). Losses at the gene ends were 9 bases for V and 0 bases for J; bases not matched to a gene: 10. DNA of the CDR3: TGTGCCAGCAGAACTAGCGGGGGGCTTGCTAGCACAGATACGCAGTATTTT. This sequence encodes CASRTSGGLASTDTQYF.